This T cell receptor beta chain was identified during a study of blood T cell repertoires in COVID-19. Study information: Acute and convalescent COVID-19 samples came from the United States, Italy and Spain. PBMCs, B-cell-depleted T cells, or T cells were the source of the cDNA or gDNA that made up the material.

Authors' analysis steps: Nucleated cell number was recorded as an estimate derived from reference gene primer amplification. The repertoire was sequenced with immunoSEQ multiplex PCR; TCRdb's copy has only in-frame clones and lacks some. D and trimming were read from the DNA, whereas the V and J calls and clone size are those reported in that table. The sample includes roughly 310,000 clones, approximately 87% of them seen just once. V gave up 3 bases and J gave up 7 bases, with 16 bases separating them. The CDR3 is 15 residues long. CDR1 is MNHEY and CDR2 is SVGAGI in the germline V gene. The sequencing sample was made of peripheral blood. The clonotype was recovered from a woman between 50 and 59 years old with active or convalescent COVID-19. V and J are TRBV6-5 and TRBJ2-1; weak D call: TRBD2 (6 bases). The CDR3 DNA follows: TGTGCCAGCAGTTATGGGGACTTTGTTAGAAATGAGCAGTTCTTC. This encodes CASSYGDFVRNEQFF.